Each of the 4 T cell receptor beta chains below was sequenced from the same sample in a study of blood T cell repertoires in COVID-19. The data were produced by immunoSEQ multiplex PCR, yet TCRdb's version contains in-frame clones alone and is incomplete. This table has almost 250,000 clones, approximately 85% appearing once. Sequencing was performed on peripheral blood. These receptors originate from a woman older than 75 with COVID-19, enrolled during active disease.

This clone was found once. This chain joins TRBV20-1 and TRBJ2-2; tentatively, D is TRBD2 (6 bases). V lost 3 bases and J lost 4, with 15 bases in between. CDR1 and CDR2 (germline): DFQATT, SNEGSKA (reference sequence). The CDR3 has 15 amino acids. The CDR3 loop is CSASSGGSATGELFF. For the CDR3, the DNA is TGCAGTGCTAGTTCCGGGGGATCGGCCACCGGGGAGCTGTTTTTT.

The chain recombines TRBV28 with TRBJ2-7; 9 bases align to TRBD1. Trimming removed 3 bases from V and 7 bases from J; junction bases left unmatched: 7. Germline V gives CDR1 MDHEN, CDR2 SYDVKM. The length of the CDR3 is 14 residues. The CDR3 region has the DNA TGTGCCAGCAGTTTGAACAGGGGGCGTGGTGAGCAGTACTTC. Residues: CASSLNRGRGEQYF.

The V gene is TRBV11-2, the J gene TRBJ1-2, with TRBD1 matching 8 bases. Germline assignment: CDR1 SGHAT and CDR2 FQNNGV. This CDR3 has 14 amino acids. V lost 4 bases and J lost 8; bases outside the gene matches: 9. The CDR3 spells CASSSTRTGRGYTF. As DNA, the CDR3 is TGTGCCAGCAGCTCCACTAGGACAGGGCGGGGCTACACCTTC.

This clone was detected a few times. The rearrangement uses TRBV7-2 and TRBJ1-1; no definite D call. CDR1 and CDR2 from the germline V gene are SGHTA and FQGNSA. The germline V and J ends were trimmed by 1 base and 3 bases, with 12 bases remaining between them. The CDR3 is made up of 15 amino acids. CDR3 nucleotide sequence: TGTGCCAGCAGCTTAGTAAACCCTATTTACACTGAAGCTTTCTTT. Translated, it gives CASSLVNPIYTEAFF.